These T cell receptor beta chains were read from a single sample in a study of cytomegalovirus exposure and HLA in healthy donors. The table came from immunoSEQ multiplex PCR; TCRdb's copy has only in-frame clones and leaves some out. This table holds under 150,000 clones, roughly 80% found once. The specimen sequenced was PBMCs. Receptor source: a middle-aged woman in good health and CMV-seronegative. Each CDR3 is given with its conserved first and last residue. The order of the fields is CDR3 length, J gene, D gene, clone size, V gene, CDR3 protein, CDR3 DNA. A D gene is named only where the DNA matches it firmly. Rows give clone size only sometimes, using once, few, many, or a class for an expanded clone.

len: 15
j_gene: TRBJ1-5
d_gene: TRBD1
abundance: .
v_gene: TRBV6-1
CDR3aa: CASSHIGTDNQPQHF
CDR3nt: TGTGCCAGCAGTCACATCGGGACAGACAATCAGCCCCAGCATTTT

len: 16
j_gene: TRBJ2-1
d_gene: .
abundance: .
v_gene: TRBV4-3
CDR3aa: CASSQDGSGAHNEQFF
CDR3nt: TGCGCCAGCAGCCAAGATGGGTCGGGAGCCCACAATGAGCAGTTCTTC

len: 13
j_gene: TRBJ2-5
d_gene: TRBD1
abundance: .
v_gene: TRBV5-1
CDR3aa: CASSRGQKETQYF
CDR3nt: TGCGCCAGCAGCCGGGGACAGAAAGAGACCCAGTACTTC

len: 16
j_gene: TRBJ1-6
d_gene: .
abundance: once
v_gene: TRBV7-6
CDR3aa: CASSLGGQAADSPLHF
CDR3nt: TGTGCCAGCAGCTTAGGCGGGCAGGCCGCGGACTCACCCCTCCACTTT

len: 13
j_gene: TRBJ1-5
d_gene: TRBD1
abundance: once
v_gene: TRBV7-2
CDR3aa: CASSLGTAWAQHF
CDR3nt: TGTGCCAGCAGCCTCGGGACAGCCTGGGCCCAGCATTTT

len: 15
j_gene: TRBJ2-1
d_gene: TRBD2
abundance: few
v_gene: TRBV27
CDR3aa: CASSYDLAGPNEQFF
CDR3nt: TGTGCCAGCAGTTACGATCTAGCGGGACCTAATGAGCAGTTCTTC

len: 17
j_gene: TRBJ2-6
d_gene: .
abundance: few
v_gene: TRBV4-2
CDR3aa: CASSQALSGRGANVLTF
CDR3nt: TGTGCCAGCAGCCAAGCTCTTTCAGGGCGAGGGGCCAACGTCCTGACTTTC

len: 12
j_gene: TRBJ1-1
d_gene: .
abundance: few
v_gene: TRBV4-2
CDR3aa: CASIDRNTEAFF
CDR3nt: TGTGCCAGCATCGACAGGAACACTGAAGCTTTCTTT

len: 18
j_gene: TRBJ2-7
d_gene: .
abundance: .
v_gene: TRBV5-1
CDR3aa: CASSLANMGAGASYEQYF
CDR3nt: TGCGCCAGCAGCTTGGCCAACATGGGGGCGGGTGCTTCCTACGAGCAGTACTTC

len: 21
j_gene: TRBJ1-1
d_gene: TRBD1
abundance: .
v_gene: TRBV9
CDR3aa: CASSVVPGQGGPSVRYTEAFF
CDR3nt: TGTGCCAGCAGCGTAGTTCCGGGACAGGGGGGGCCGTCGGTGCGTTACACTGAAGCTTTCTTT

len: 18
j_gene: TRBJ1-2
d_gene: TRBD1
abundance: .
v_gene: TRBV5-1
CDR3aa: CASSLALRTGQANYGYTF
CDR3nt: TGCGCCAGCAGCTTGGCTCTTAGGACAGGACAAGCTAACTATGGCTACACCTTC

len: 15
j_gene: TRBJ2-7
d_gene: .
abundance: few
v_gene: TRBV6-6
CDR3aa: CASSPIRDITYEQYF
CDR3nt: TGTGCCAGCAGCCCGATCCGGGACATCACCTACGAGCAGTACTTC

len: 15
j_gene: TRBJ2-7
d_gene: TRBD1
abundance: .
v_gene: TRBV18
CDR3aa: CASSPQQGAPYEQYF
CDR3nt: TGTGCCAGCTCACCGCAACAGGGGGCTCCTTACGAGCAGTACTTC

len: 14
j_gene: TRBJ2-4
d_gene: TRBD1
abundance: .
v_gene: TRBV25-1
CDR3aa: CASSERTGGNIQYF
CDR3nt: TGTGCCAGCAGTGAGAGGACAGGGGGAAACATTCAGTACTTC

len: 18
j_gene: TRBJ2-5
d_gene: TRBD2
abundance: .
v_gene: TRBV6-1
CDR3aa: CASSEEGTSGGLQETQYF
CDR3nt: TGTGCCAGCAGTGAAGAGGGGACTAGCGGGGGGCTCCAAGAGACCCAGTACTTC

len: 15
j_gene: TRBJ1-2
d_gene: .
abundance: .
v_gene: TRBV7-9
CDR3aa: CASSPYTGGNYGYTF
CDR3nt: TGTGCCAGCAGCCCCTACACCGGAGGAAACTATGGCTACACCTTC

len: 11
j_gene: TRBJ2-3
d_gene: .
abundance: .
v_gene: TRBV11-2
CDR3aa: CASRTDQTQYF
CDR3nt: TGTGCCAGCAGGACTGACCAAACGCAGTATTTT

len: 14
j_gene: TRBJ2-2
d_gene: TRBD1
abundance: few
v_gene: TRBV7-2
CDR3aa: CASSRDRGTGELFF
CDR3nt: TGTGCCAGCAGCCGCGACAGGGGGACCGGGGAGCTGTTTTTT

len: 15
j_gene: TRBJ1-5
d_gene: TRBD1
abundance: .
v_gene: TRBV29-1
CDR3aa: CSVRTGTGTNQPQHF
CDR3nt: TGCAGCGTTAGAACCGGGACAGGGACGAATCAGCCCCAGCATTTT

len: 14
j_gene: TRBJ2-7
d_gene: TRBD1
abundance: .
v_gene: TRBV19
CDR3aa: CASAPWTGSYEQYF
CDR3nt: TGTGCCAGCGCGCCCTGGACAGGGTCCTACGAGCAGTACTTC

len: 14
j_gene: TRBJ2-7
d_gene: TRBD1
abundance: few
v_gene: TRBV27
CDR3aa: CASSSGTGGVEQYF
CDR3nt: TGTGCCAGCAGTTCGGGGACAGGGGGCGTCGAGCAGTACTTC

len: 13
j_gene: TRBJ1-1
d_gene: .
abundance: .
v_gene: TRBV18
CDR3aa: CASSATVNTEAFF
CDR3nt: TGTGCCAGCTCAGCGACAGTGAACACTGAAGCTTTCTTT

len: 15
j_gene: TRBJ2-1
d_gene: TRBD2
abundance: few
v_gene: TRBV19
CDR3aa: CASSIQAGDRGEQFF
CDR3nt: TGTGCCAGTAGTATCCAAGCGGGAGATAGGGGTGAGCAGTTCTTC

len: 12
j_gene: TRBJ2-3
d_gene: .
abundance: medium-sized
v_gene: TRBV2
CDR3aa: CASSEVADTQYF
CDR3nt: TGTGCCAGCAGTGAAGTAGCAGATACGCAGTATTTT

len: 13
j_gene: TRBJ2-1
d_gene: TRBD2
abundance: .
v_gene: TRBV19
CDR3aa: CATYSGSYNEQFF
CDR3nt: TGTGCCACTTATAGCGGGAGTTACAATGAGCAGTTCTTC

len: 16
j_gene: TRBJ2-2
d_gene: .
abundance: .
v_gene: TRBV21-1
CDR3aa: CASSKEEAGRAGELFF
CDR3nt: TGTGCCAGCAGCAAAGAGGAGGCGGGACGGGCCGGGGAGCTGTTTTTT

len: 16
j_gene: TRBJ1-2
d_gene: .
abundance: .
v_gene: TRBV4-3
CDR3aa: CASSQDEGGRERGYTF
CDR3nt: TGCGCCAGCAGCCAAGATGAGGGGGGGCGAGAACGGGGCTACACCTTC

len: 15
j_gene: TRBJ2-3
d_gene: TRBD1
abundance: .
v_gene: TRBV4-1
CDR3aa: CASSHFGAGTATQYF
CDR3nt: TGCGCCAGCAGCCACTTTGGAGCCGGGACAGCTACGCAGTATTTT

len: 13
j_gene: TRBJ2-1
d_gene: TRBD1
abundance: .
v_gene: TRBV2
CDR3aa: CASSGQGLNEQFF
CDR3nt: TGTGCCAGCAGTGGACAGGGTTTGAATGAGCAGTTCTTC

len: 16
j_gene: TRBJ2-1
d_gene: .
abundance: .
v_gene: TRBV19
CDR3aa: CASSIGGSSSYNEQFF
CDR3nt: TGTGCCAGTAGTATAGGAGGGAGTAGTTCCTACAATGAGCAGTTCTTC

len: 12
j_gene: TRBJ1-1
d_gene: TRBD1
abundance: few
v_gene: TRBV13
CDR3aa: CASSPTTGSAFF
CDR3nt: TGTGCCAGCAGCCCGACGACAGGGAGCGCTTTCTTT

len: 17
j_gene: TRBJ2-1
d_gene: TRBD2
abundance: .
v_gene: TRBV4-1
CDR3aa: CASSQDFPSGRYNEQFF
CDR3nt: TGCGCCAGCAGCCAAGATTTTCCTAGCGGGCGATACAATGAGCAGTTCTTC

len: 13
j_gene: TRBJ1-1
d_gene: .
abundance: .
v_gene: TRBV15
CDR3aa: CATSKGQNTEAFF
CDR3nt: TGTGCCACCAGCAAAGGACAGAACACTGAAGCTTTCTTT

len: 15
j_gene: TRBJ2-3
d_gene: .
abundance: once
v_gene: TRBV7-3
CDR3aa: CASSRGSGSTDTQYF
CDR3nt: TGTGCCAGCAGTCGGGGGTCGGGGAGCACAGATACGCAGTATTTT

len: 16
j_gene: TRBJ1-4
d_gene: TRBD1
abundance: .
v_gene: TRBV4-3
CDR3aa: CASSQDGTGENEKLFF
CDR3nt: TGCGCCAGCAGCCAAGATGGGACAGGGGAAAATGAAAAACTGTTTTTT

len: 13
j_gene: TRBJ2-1
d_gene: TRBD1
abundance: .
v_gene: TRBV29-1
CDR3aa: CSVGPGTDNEQFF
CDR3nt: TGCAGCGTGGGACCGGGGACAGACAATGAGCAGTTCTTC